This TCR beta chain is from a study of blood T cells in healthy people across ages. Together with a sample-barcoded 5' primer, a J-beta primer mix was included in a second PCR lasting about 6 to 11 cycles. Each cDNA was tagged by a template-switch adaptor containing 12 random nucleotides. TCRdb re-called the 5' RACE reads with MiXCR, one entry per CDR3 protein. The table lists approximately 580,000 distinct CDR3 sequences, around 24% of them singletons. Trimming shortened V by 1 base and J by 5 bases, and 11 bases separated the two germline ends. Germline CDR1 and CDR2: SGHAT and FQNNGV. The CDR3 has 15 residues. They isolated at least 6 million PBMCs from each sample. This same sample was also taken into another study, of T cells of mothers and their children. As reported in that work: Related mother-child pairs shared marginally more repertoire than unrelated pairs, though not significantly.

The TCR originated in a boy aged 10-17 years in good health. The gene calls are TRBV11-2 and TRBJ2-2, with unresolved D. The sequencing input was blood. The CDR3 nucleotides read TGTGCCAGCAGCTTAGGCCCTGGGAAGACCGGGGAGCTGTTTTTT. Amino acids: CASSLGPGKTGELFF.